This entry concerns a single TCR beta chain. Its recognized antigen is unknown. Base qualities were left out, and no much larger clone turns up one base away. CDR1 and CDR2 (LNHDA, SQIVND) derive from the germline V gene (reference sequence). The junction shows trimming of 11 bases on V and 7 bases on J, and the gene matches do not reach 5 bases of it. Reading from cysteine to phenylalanine, the CDR3 counts 13 amino acids. CDR3 DNA only is kept here, 39 bases in frame from base 1. RNA was extracted using the RNeasy kit, and about 0.45 to 1 microgram was reverse transcribed with random hexamers. The immunoSEQ multiplex PCR assay, covering 54 Vbeta and 13 Jbeta segments, was used to amplify TCR beta CDR3 regions. To correct PCR amplification bias, a synthetic template baseline was used for both primer optimization and computational correction. As for how the authors treated the data: Only productive sequences were kept, with reads annotated to V, D and J genes according to IMGT and analyzed in immunoSEQ Analyzer. Clonality was computed as one minus Shannon entropy normalized by log2 of the number of productive unique sequences. For each patient and control, public and private clones were evaluated among the 100 most prevalent clones. A clone was defined as Susac-specific if it was absent from the healthy and MS cohorts, from roughly 980 published viral clones and from other ImmuneACCESS disease sequences. TCRdb took the public reads, trimmed them with fastp at Q25, ran MiXCR for clone calling and kept in-frame beta chains. Entries that share a CDR3 protein sequence are merged under the most common genes and DNA. TCRdb's processing, not the authors', yielded these V and J calls. The sample table records 180,000 or so distinct CDR3 sequences; more than 90% of these occur just once. The ten largest account for roughly 0.15% of the sample.

High-throughput TCR beta sequencing profiled peripheral blood CD8+ and CD4+ T cells from healthy donors, Susac syndrome patients and multiple sclerosis patients. Healthy donors were age- and sex-matched controls. Bulk CD8+ and CD4+ T cells were purified by magnetic negative isolation, while CD8+ TEMRA cells were enriched using FACS. Blood was drawn into EDTA tubes, processed within 24 hours, and PBMCs were isolated by density gradient centrifugation. PBMCs destined for TCR sequencing were cryopreserved in liquid nitrogen and later thawed in a 37 °C water bath. A purity of at least 90% was achieved for sorted or isolated CD4+, CD8+ and CD8+ TEMRA cells. The sample belongs to a study of CD8 T cells in Susac syndrome (dated by TCRdb to about 2019). For the study in its entirety: Repertoire sequencing was used to test whether CD8+ T cell activation and differentiation in Susac syndrome was antigen driven. Overall results and qualifications from the work: The number of individuals in the TCR sequencing and HLA analysis was recognized as being relatively small.

Material for sequencing was CD4+ T cells from PBMCs. The chain is assembled from TRBV19 and TRBJ1-6; 10 nucleotides in the junction match TRBD1. The sequence was collected from a human donor in good health. The CDR3 sequence is CASSGQGNSPLHF. DNA sequence: TGTGCCTCGTCGGGACAGGGGAATTCACCCCTCCACTTT.